Given below is one T cell receptor beta chain in context. This specimen comes from a study of blood T cells in healthy people across ages. The second PCR ran about 6 to 12 cycles with a sample-barcoded 5' primer and J-beta primers. TCRdb reprocessed the 5' RACE reads via MiXCR and lists one record per CDR3 protein. The sample consists of more than 650,000 distinct CDR3 sequences, about 55% of them appearing once. The CDR3 loop spans 15 amino acids. V lost 2 bases and J 2 bases, leaving 12 bases between the germline ends. Germline V CDR1 and CDR2: KGHDR, SFDVKD. The chain couples TRBV24-1 to TRBJ2-7; D is possibly TRBD2 (5 bases). Sample: blood. The receptor's source is a man older than 75 in good health. In nucleotides, the CDR3 is TGTGCCACCAGTGATTCAACTAGGATGGCCTACGAGCAGTACTTC. It specifies CATSDSTRMAYEQYF.